This TCR beta chain stems from a study of T cells in Graves' hyperthyroidism and ophthalmopathy. The overall study: Any treatment followed the collection of peripheral blood at initial diagnosis. Study outcomes and limitations: Ophthalmopathy was predicted by the model a median of around 5.9 months ahead of onset.

The TCR beta CDR3 regions underwent amplification using RNA transcripts as the source. TCR CDR3 regions were first amplified by RT-PCR with HTBI primers. Using its own MiXCR run on the multiplex PCR reads, TCRdb lists one record per CDR3 protein. In the table there are 300,000 to 350,000 distinct CDR3 sequences, over 15% of which are singletons. This CDR3 spans 13 amino acids. V was trimmed by 6 bases and J by 3 bases, leaving 8 bases between them. Germline assignment: CDR1 SNHLY and CDR2 FYNNEI. This clonotype was found many times. Its antigen remains unknown. This TCR derives from a man between 25 and 39 years old with Graves' hyperthyroidism. Material: blood. This sequence joins TRBV2 and TRBJ2-2; TRBD2 is a possible D gene (6 bases). The CDR3 loop reads CASSGGDTGELFF. The CDR3 region has the DNA TGTGCCAGCAGCGGCGGGGACACCGGGGAGCTGTTTTTT.